This paragraph covers one TCR beta chain sequence. The antigen is undetermined. The PCR used 60 Vbeta and 13 Jbeta primers. The data were produced by immunoSEQ multiplex PCR, yet TCRdb's version contains in-frame clones alone and is incomplete. The sample records some 120,000 clones, about four fifths being singletons. CDR3 size: 16 residues. The ends were cut back, 0 bases at V and 5 bases at J, with 14 bases in the middle. Germline V CDR1 and CDR2: SGDLS, YYNGEE. The sample comes from a study of cytomegalovirus exposure and HLA in healthy donors. Study context: Out of about 170 million T cells, an earlier analysis found some 110 million unique TCR beta sequences in total. Overall study findings and caveats: TCR beta chain V- and J-gene trimming was linked, in a later analysis, to a missense variant in DCLRE1C. Equally common other TCR beta chains were less clonally expanded than HLA-associated ones, a later analysis found.

The sequence came from a male donor in good health and CMV-seropositive. The sample was PBMCs. The rearrangement uses TRBV9 and TRBJ1-4; weak D call: TRBD1 (5 bases). Here the CDR3 DNA reads TGTGCCAGCAGCGTAGATATCGACAGAGACAATGAAAAACTGTTTTTT. It specifies CASSVDIDRDNEKLFF.